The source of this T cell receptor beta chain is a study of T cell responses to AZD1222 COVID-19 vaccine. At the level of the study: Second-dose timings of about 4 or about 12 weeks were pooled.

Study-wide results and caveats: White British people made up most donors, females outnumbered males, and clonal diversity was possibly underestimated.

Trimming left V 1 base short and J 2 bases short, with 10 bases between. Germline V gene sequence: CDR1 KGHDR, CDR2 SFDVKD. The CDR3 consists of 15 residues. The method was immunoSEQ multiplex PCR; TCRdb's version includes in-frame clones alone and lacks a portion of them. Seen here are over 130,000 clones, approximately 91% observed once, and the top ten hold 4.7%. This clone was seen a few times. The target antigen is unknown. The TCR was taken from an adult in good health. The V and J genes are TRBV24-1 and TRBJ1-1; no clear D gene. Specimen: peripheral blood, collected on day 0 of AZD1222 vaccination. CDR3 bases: TGTGCCACCAGTGATTTTCTCCGGGTCAACACTGAAGCTTTCTTT. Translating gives CATSDFLRVNTEAFF.